Listed below are T cell receptor beta chains from one sample, sequenced in a study of cytotoxic CD8 clonotypes in ibrutinib-treated CLL. Profiled with immunoSEQ multiplex PCR; TCRdb holds only in-frame clones, not every one. The sample includes approximately 200,000 clones, over 60% of them seen just once. The sample in question was PBMCs, obtained after 24 months of ibrutinib treatment. Source of these receptors: a human donor with chronic lymphocytic leukemia. Both conserved end residues are part of each CDR3. Fields, in order: J gene, CDR3 length, V gene, D gene, CDR3 protein. The D gene is left open where the match is weak.

>TRBJ1-2|14|TRBV6-1|-
CASSPGQQPYGYTF
>TRBJ2-7|13|TRBV29-1|-
CSVEAGVGYEQYF
>TRBJ1-5|15|TRBV7-4|-
CASSSAGESNQPQHF
>TRBJ2-5|14|TRBV18|-
CASSPQNSPETQYF
>TRBJ2-1|13|TRBV6-1|TRBD2
CASGPTREDEQFF
>TRBJ2-5|16|TRBV25-1|-
CASSATESIRWETQYF
>TRBJ1-3|17|TRBV5-4|-
CASSLEQTAYSGNTIYF
>TRBJ1-5|13|TRBV30|-
CAWSVRSEGPQHF
>TRBJ1-2|14|TRBV29-1|TRBD1
CSVEKGQGAGGYTF
>TRBJ2-1|19|TRBV9|TRBD2
CASSAPIAGGLISYNEQFF
>TRBJ1-2|12|TRBV7-2|TRBD1
CASSFVGQARTF
>TRBJ1-2|17|TRBV15|-
CATSRAPEGQVAYGYTF